The 21 T cell receptor beta chains below were found in one sample sequenced in a study of identical twins. TCRdb processed the 5' RACE reads anew with MiXCR; each CDR3 protein has one entry. The table has some 730,000 distinct CDR3 sequences, over 15% seen once. These data also formed part of another study, on T cells expressing NK-cell markers.

Sequencing was done on a sample of PBMCs. The receptors were gathered from a woman aged 18 to 35 in good health.

Only a few counts were recorded for this clonotype. V usage is TRBV7-8 and J usage is TRBJ1-1, with 7 bases that match TRBD1. This CDR3 contains 15 residues. Germline V CDR1 and CDR2: SGHVS, FQNEAQ. J gave up 0 bases and V 5 bases, and 6 bases lay outside the gene matches. The CDR3 is CASSRGQVMNTEAFF. The CDR3 coding sequence is TGTGCCAGCAGCCGCGGACAGGTGATGAACACTGAAGCTTTCTTT.

The V and J genes are TRBV7-2 and TRBJ1-1; D is unresolved. CDR1 SGHTA and CDR2 FQGNSA come from the germline V gene. CDR3 length: 15 amino acids. The V end was cut by 2 bases, the J end by 0 bases, with 10 bases between. CDR3 coding DNA: TGTGCCAGCAGCTTAATGCCGGGTATGAACACTGAAGCTTTCTTT. This gives the protein CASSLMPGMNTEAFF.

V and J are TRBV6-1 and TRBJ2-7; D gene unclear. This CDR3 is 17 amino acids long. Germline V gene sequence: CDR1 MNHNS, CDR2 SASEGT. Trimming stripped 2 bases from V and 4 bases from J, with 21 bases between. As DNA, the CDR3 is TGTGCCAGCAGTGAATCCGTGACGCCCGATAGTAGTTACGAGCAGTACTTC. It encodes CASSESVTPDSSYEQYF.

This clonotype was counted between two and nine times. The V gene is TRBV5-1, the J gene TRBJ2-1; 10 nucleotides agree with TRBD2. The V gene's germline CDR1 is SGHRS and CDR2 YFSETQ. This CDR3 is 15 amino acids long. V was pared by 4 bases and J by 7 bases, with 8 bases of the junction left unmatched. CDR3 in amino acids: CASSTQSLAGNEQFF. The CDR3, as DNA: TGCGCCAGCAGCACCCAATCACTAGCGGGAAATGAGCAGTTCTTC. The whole variable domain, filled in from reference TRBV5-1 and TRBJ2-1, reads KAGVTQTPRYLIKTRGQQVTLSCSPISGHRSVSWYQQTPGQGLQFLFEYFSETQRNKGNFPGRFSGRQFSNSRSEMNVSTLELGDSALYLCASSTQSLAGNEQFFGPGTRLTVL.

The J gene is TRBJ2-7, the V gene TRBV20-1, with D unresolved. V was clipped by 2 bases and J by 4 bases, with 12 bases between them. The CDR3 totals 13 residues. Per the germline V gene, CDR1 is DFQATT and CDR2 is SNEGSKA (reference sequence). The CDR3 loop is CSARSHPEYEQYF. The CDR3 nucleotides read TGCAGTGCTAGATCCCACCCGGAGTACGAGCAGTACTTC.

This clonotype was seen a handful of times. This chain links TRBV12-3 or TRBV12-4 with TRBJ1-2, with 12 bases identical to TRBD1. CDR3 length: 15 residues. The trim removed 5 bases at V and 2 bases at J, leaving 3 bases unmatched. CDR3 sequence reads: CASSIGTGGNYGYTF. CDR3 sequence (DNA): TGTGCCAGCAGTATAGGGACAGGGGGCAACTATGGCTACACCTTC.

This chain uses TRBV6-1 with TRBJ2-2, with 8 bases that match TRBD2. J gave up 6 bases and V 3 bases, and 3 bases lay outside the gene matches. The CDR3 is 14 amino acids. The germline V gene encodes CDR1 MNHNS and CDR2 SASEGT. CDR3 amino acids: CASSDRREAGELFF. As DNA, the CDR3 is TGTGCCAGCAGTGATAGGCGGGAGGCCGGGGAGCTGTTTTTT.

The chain uses TRBV5-8 and TRBJ1-1, with D hard to call. Deletions cut 4 bases from V and 11 bases from J, with 21 bases between. CDR3 length equals 14 residues. Germline-derived CDR1 and CDR2 are SGHTS and YDEGEE. Here the CDR3 reads CASSPGGQPSSAFF. CDR3 sequence (DNA): TGTGCCAGCAGCCCGGGAGGGCAGCCATCGTCGGCTTTCTTT. Looking up the rest from reference TRBV5-8 and TRBJ1-1 gives the full variable domain: EAGVTQSPTHLIKTRGQQATLRCSPISGHTSVYWYQQALGLGLQFLLWYDEGEERNRGNFPPRFSGRQFPNYSSELNVNALELEDSALYLCASSPGGQPSSAFFGQGTRLTVV.

This clonotype was seen more than once but under ten times. The chain has TRBV11-2 and TRBJ1-1; 9 bases align to TRBD1. This CDR3 has 17 amino acids. V dropped 1 base and J dropped 0; count of bases not matched to a gene: 6. Germline assignment: CDR1 SGHAT and CDR2 FQNNGV. CDR3: CASSLGRDRGVNTEAFF. DNA of the CDR3: TGTGCCAGCAGCTTAGGACGAGACAGGGGGGTGAACACTGAAGCTTTCTTT.

This clonotype was recorded many times. This chain connects TRBV12-3 or TRBV12-4 to TRBJ2-5, with D tentatively TRBD2 (6 bases). Trimming stripped 4 bases from V and 2 bases from J, with 11 bases between. CDR3 length: 14 amino acids. The CDR3 sequence: CASSSGGRQETQYF. The CDR3 DNA reads TGTGCCAGCAGTTCTGGGGGGAGACAAGAGACCCAGTACTTC.

This clonotype was seen only a few times. The V call is TRBV13, the J call TRBJ1-1; D perhaps matches TRBD1 (5 bases). From germline, CDR1 is PRHDT and CDR2 FYEKMQ (reference sequence). V was shortened by 5 bases and J by 1 base, with 8 bases between the two germline ends. The CDR3 length is 13 residues. In DNA, the CDR3 is TGTGCCAGCAGCGAGGGACGGAACACTGAAGCTTTCTTT. This encodes CASSEGRNTEAFF.

This clonotype has more than one count but fewer than ten. The chain recombines TRBV9 with TRBJ2-7; 11 nucleotides line up with TRBD2. The ends lost 2 bases at V and 2 bases at J; junction bases unmatched: 3. Germline lookup yields CDR1 SGDLS and CDR2 YYNGEE. This CDR3 contains 15 residues. CDR3: CASSVGTSGAYEQYF. DNA for the CDR3: TGTGCCAGCAGCGTCGGGACTAGCGGAGCCTACGAGCAGTACTTC.

The sample holds a few counts of this clonotype. The V call is TRBV20-1, the J call TRBJ2-3; 11 bases fit TRBD2. J lost 3 bases, V lost 3 bases, and 2 bases had no gene match. The CDR3 spans 14 residues. Germline lookup yields CDR1 DFQATT and CDR2 SNEGSKA (reference sequence). CDR3 DNA sequence: TGCAGTGCTAGGGCTAGCGGGGGGACAGATACGCAGTATTTT. Translation: CSARASGGTDTQYF.

This clonotype was seen a handful of times. The chain recombines TRBV13 with TRBJ2-7; 9 positions agree with TRBD1. The CDR3 totals 14 residues. CDR1 and CDR2 from the germline V gene are PRHDT and FYEKMQ (reference sequence). The V segment lost 5 bases and the J segment 5 bases; nucleotides outside the gene matches: 7. CDR3 nucleotides: TGTGCCAGCAGCCGTGGACAGGGGAGGAACGAGCAGTACTTC. As protein: CASSRGQGRNEQYF.

The chain is built from TRBV12-3 or TRBV12-4 and TRBJ1-6; D is perhaps TRBD1 (5 bases). The CDR3 sequence is 14 residues long. V lost 6 bases to trimming and J lost 7 bases, with 13 bases between them. This CDR3 is CASRSGTVNSPLHF. DNA for the CDR3: TGTGCCAGCAGGTCCGGGACGGTGAATTCACCCCTCCACTTT.

This clonotype was seen only a few times. The V call is TRBV20-1, the J call TRBJ2-7; D possibly uses TRBD1 or TRBD2 (6 bases each). V was pared by 3 bases and J by 0 bases, with 15 bases between. CDR1 is DFQATT, CDR2 SNEGSKA, per germline (reference sequence). This CDR3 region has 15 residues. The DNA of the CDR3 is TGCAGTGCTAGGGGGGGACAAAGAAGCTCCTACGAGCAGTACTTC. It specifies CSARGGQRSSYEQYF.

This clonotype was observed many times. J is TRBJ2-7 and V is TRBV6-5, with a tentative D call TRBD1 (5 bases). V was pared by 2 bases and J by 2 bases, with 10 bases between. Germline V gene data show CDR1 as MNHEY and CDR2 as SVGAGI. The CDR3 sequence is 14 residues long. The CDR3 region has the DNA TGTGCCAGCAGTTACGGGCAGGGTGCCTACGAGCAGTACTTC. It is translated as CASSYGQGAYEQYF.

This clonotype appeared a few times. This chain uses TRBV20-1 with TRBJ2-1; D uncertain. CDR3 length: 11 amino acids. Trimming stripped 5 bases from V and 8 bases from J, with 10 bases between. Germline lookup yields CDR1 DFQATT and CDR2 SNEGSKA (reference sequence). The CDR3 DNA sequence: TGCAGTGCTCTGGTATTCTATGAGCAGTTCTTC. This codes for CSALVFYEQFF.

As concerns this clonotype: The germline gene is not matched at one end of the junction; a read error may be the cause. The V gene is TRBV9, the J gene TRBJ2-3; 7 positions agree with TRBD1. Germline V gene sequence: CDR1 SGDLS, CDR2 YYNGEE. The CDR3 spans 16 residues. The CDR3 sequence is CASSGRQGASTHTQYF. CDR3 sequence (DNA): TGTGCCAGCAGCGGGCGACAGGGTGCCTCCACACATACGCAGTATTTT. The full variable domain, with the rest looked up from reference TRBV9 and TRBJ2-3, is DSGVTQTPKHLITATGQRVTLRCSPRSGDLSVYWYQQSLDQGLQFLIQYYNGEERAKGNILERFSAQQFPDLHSELNLSSLELGDSALYFCASSGRQGASTHTQYFGPGTRLTVL.

This clonotype was seen more than once but under ten times. The chain uses TRBV20-1 and TRBJ1-1, with a tentative D call TRBD1 (6 bases). Germline V gives CDR1 DFQATT, CDR2 SNEGSKA (reference sequence). The CDR3 loop spans 17 amino acids. With 0 bases removed from V and 0 bases from J, the gap between germline ends came to 17 bases. The CDR3 protein is CSARDSTGFPMNTEAFF. DNA of the CDR3: TGCAGTGCTAGAGACTCAACAGGGTTCCCCATGAACACTGAAGCTTTCTTT.

This clonotype was picked up a small number of times. The CDR3 here is CSARPGTDLGSEQFF. The CDR3 DNA sequence: TGCAGTGCTAGACCCGGGACAGATTTGGGAAGTGAGCAGTTCTTC. The J gene is TRBJ2-1, the V gene TRBV20-1, with 7 positions matching TRBD1. V dropped 2 bases and J dropped 9; count of bases not matched to a gene: 13. The germline V gene has CDR1 DFQATT and CDR2 SNEGSKA (reference sequence). The CDR3 has 15 residues.